This T cell receptor (beta chain) was documented in a study of blood T cell repertoires in COVID-19. Study-wide background: Acute and convalescent COVID-19 specimens originated in the United States, Italy and Spain.

Per the original data handling: Quantification of nucleated cells was approximated via reference gene primer amplification. Clones were read by immunoSEQ multiplex PCR, and TCRdb kept only the in-frame ones, dropping some. The DNA was the basis for D and trimming; V, J and clone size are from that table. Of about 210,000 clones listed, roughly four fifths were seen once; the top ten hold about 12%. The J segment lost 1 base and the V segment lost 5 bases, leaving 11 bases of the junction unmatched. This CDR3 has 19 residues. CDR1 and CDR2 from the germline V gene are LNHNV and YYDKDF (reference sequence).

The chain links TRBV15 to TRBJ2-2; 12 bases align to TRBD2. Sequencing was done on a sample of peripheral blood. The clonotype originates from a woman between 35 and 50 years old with acute or convalescent COVID-19. DNA of the CDR3: TGTGCCACCAGCGGGAGGACTAGCGGGACCTTTTGGAACACCGGGGAGCTGTTTTTT. The encoded protein is CATSGRTSGTFWNTGELFF.